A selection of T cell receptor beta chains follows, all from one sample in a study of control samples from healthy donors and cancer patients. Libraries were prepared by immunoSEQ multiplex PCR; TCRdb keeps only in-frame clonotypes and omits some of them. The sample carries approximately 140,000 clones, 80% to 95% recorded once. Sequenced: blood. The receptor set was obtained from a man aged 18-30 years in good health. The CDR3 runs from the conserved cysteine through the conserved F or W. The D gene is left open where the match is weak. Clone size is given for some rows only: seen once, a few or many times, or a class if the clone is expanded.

TGTGCCAGCTCGGGTCGGACAGGGGAAAACATTCAGTACTTC,CASSGRTGENIQYF,TRBJ2-4,TRBD1,TRBV18,NA
TGTGCCAGCAGCCGAGGACCGCTTCGAGAAAAACTGTTTTTT,CASSRGPLREKLFF,TRBJ1-4,NA,TRBV4-2,NA
TGTGCCAGCTGGGAACAGGTAGGAAATCAGCCCCAGCATTTT,CASWEQVGNQPQHF,TRBJ1-5,NA,TRBV28,NA
TGTGCCAGCAGCTCCCACCTAGAGGGTATTAAGTCCTTTTACGAGCAGTACTTC,CASSSHLEGIKSFYEQYF,TRBJ2-7,NA,TRBV7-8,NA
TGTGCCAGCAGCTCCTCGACAGTCCCCTATGGCTACACCTTC,CASSSSTVPYGYTF,TRBJ1-2,NA,TRBV7-9,NA
TGTGCCAGTAGGGATCCGGGACCTCTTGATTCACCCCTCCACTTT,CASRDPGPLDSPLHF,TRBJ1-6,NA,TRBV19,NA
TGCGCCAGCAGCGTCACCTATCCGGGACGATCAGATACGCAGTATTTT,CASSVTYPGRSDTQYF,TRBJ2-3,NA,TRBV5-1,NA
TGTGCCAGCAGGGTATTTGGAAACACCATATATTTT,CASRVFGNTIYF,TRBJ1-3,NA,TRBV12-3/TRBV12-4,once
TGTGCCATCAGTGAGGCCGGCACAGATACGCAGTATTTT,CAISEAGTDTQYF,TRBJ2-3,NA,TRBV10-3,NA
TGTGCCAGCAGTTGGCCGGGGGCCTACAATGAGCAGTTCTTC,CASSWPGAYNEQFF,TRBJ2-1,NA,TRBV6-5,NA
TGTGCCAGCAGATCCACAGGATTAGGCAATCAGCCCCAGCATTTT,CASRSTGLGNQPQHF,TRBJ1-5,NA,TRBV6-5,NA
TGTGCCAGCAGCGGCGACAGGGGGGCCTACGAGCAGTACTTC,CASSGDRGAYEQYF,TRBJ2-7,TRBD1,TRBV9,once
TGTGCCAGCAGCTTGGCAGGGGTGAATGAAAAACTGTTTTTT,CASSLAGVNEKLFF,TRBJ1-4,NA,TRBV5-6,NA
TGTGCCTGGAGTTTAGGCGAGAACACTGAAGCTTTCTTT,CAWSLGENTEAFF,TRBJ1-1,NA,TRBV30,NA